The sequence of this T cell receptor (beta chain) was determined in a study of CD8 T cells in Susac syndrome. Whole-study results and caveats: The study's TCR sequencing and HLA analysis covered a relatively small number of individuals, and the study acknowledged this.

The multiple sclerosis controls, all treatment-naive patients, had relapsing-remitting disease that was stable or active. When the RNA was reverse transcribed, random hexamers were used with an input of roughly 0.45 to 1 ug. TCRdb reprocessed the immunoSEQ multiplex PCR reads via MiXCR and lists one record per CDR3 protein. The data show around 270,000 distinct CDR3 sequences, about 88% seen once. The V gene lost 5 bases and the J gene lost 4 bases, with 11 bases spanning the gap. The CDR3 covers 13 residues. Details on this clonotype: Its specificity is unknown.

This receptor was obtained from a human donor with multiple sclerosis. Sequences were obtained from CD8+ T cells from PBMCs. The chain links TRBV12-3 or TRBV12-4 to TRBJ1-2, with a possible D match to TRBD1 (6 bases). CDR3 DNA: TGTGCCAGCAGTGACAGGAGTGCCTATGGCTACACCTTC. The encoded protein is CASSDRSAYGYTF.